This TCR beta chain was sequenced for a study of cytomegalovirus exposure and HLA in healthy donors. As regards this clone: The antigen remains undetermined.

General study results and limits: What TCR beta sequences reportedly achieved was accurate prediction of HLA-A and HLA-B alleles in most subjects. In a later analysis, TCR beta V- and J-gene trimming showed a link to a missense DCLRE1C variant. HLA alleles were associated with 15,000 to 20,000 TCR beta sequences in a later analysis at 0.05 false discovery rate.

PCR primers comprised 60 Vbeta and 13 Jbeta primers. Here immunoSEQ multiplex PCR was the method, and the copy in TCRdb shows in-frame clones only, minus some. This table holds roughly 130,000 clones, about 80% found once. V lost 4 bases to trimming and J lost 8 bases; unmatched junction nucleotides: 16. CDR3 length equals 17 residues. Germline CDR1 and CDR2: LGHNA and YNFKEQ. The rearrangement links TRBV4-2 to TRBJ1-4; 7 bases align to TRBD1. The receptor comes from a man aged 35-49 years in good health and CMV-seronegative. Sequenced sample: PBMCs. The CDR3 is CASSLRRDTKGGEKLFF. CDR3 DNA sequence: TGTGCCAGCAGCCTTCGTAGGGACACTAAAGGGGGCGAAAAACTGTTTTTT.